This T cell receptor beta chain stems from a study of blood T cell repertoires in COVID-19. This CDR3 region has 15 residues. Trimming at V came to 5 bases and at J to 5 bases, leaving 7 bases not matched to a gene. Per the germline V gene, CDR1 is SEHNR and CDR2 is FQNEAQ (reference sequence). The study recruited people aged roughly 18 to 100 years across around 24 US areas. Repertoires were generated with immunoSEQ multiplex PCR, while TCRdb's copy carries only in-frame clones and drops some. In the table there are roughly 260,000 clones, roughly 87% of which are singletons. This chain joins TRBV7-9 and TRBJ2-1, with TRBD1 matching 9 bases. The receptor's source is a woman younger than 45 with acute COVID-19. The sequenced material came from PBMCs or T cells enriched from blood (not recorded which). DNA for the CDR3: TGTGCCAGCAGCCCTCCGGGACAGGGTGACAATGAGCAGTTCTTC. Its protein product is CASSPPGQGDNEQFF.